The clone carrying this T cell receptor (beta chain) came up a few times. Its target is not known. Only in-frame clones appear in the TCRdb table, and some are missing; sequencing was by immunoSEQ multiplex PCR. The sample shows over 200,000 clones, 70% of them seen only once. The data were obtained in a study of cytotoxic CD8 clonotypes in ibrutinib-treated CLL. Findings and caveats of the study: The clonality went up when patients responded to ibrutinib and dropped back toward baseline at progression.

Germline V gives CDR1 LNHDA, CDR2 SQIVND (reference sequence). Trimming removed 1 base from V and 0 bases from J, with 22 bases in between. The CDR3 runs to 21 residues. The sequence was obtained from a human donor with chronic lymphocytic leukemia. The sequencing here drew on PBMCs, taken after 12 months of ibrutinib treatment. The J gene is TRBJ1-6, the V gene TRBV19; D is possibly TRBD1 (5 bases). CDR3 sequence: CASSIVAAGGLALSYNSPLHF. In nucleotides, the CDR3 is TGTGCCAGTAGTATAGTGGCGGCCGGGGGACTAGCCCTCTCCTATAATTCACCCCTCCACTTT. The full variable domain, rest sourced from reference TRBV19 and TRBJ1-6, is DGGITQSPKYLFRKEGQNVTLSCEQNLNHDAMYWYRQDPGQGLRLIYYSQIVNDFQKGDIAEGYSVSREKKESFPLTVTSAQKNPTAFYLCASSIVAAGGLALSYNSPLHFGNGTRLTVT.